What follows are 31 T cell receptor beta chains derived from one specimen sequenced in a study of cytomegalovirus exposure and HLA in healthy donors (dated by TCRdb to 2015 to 2018). Library creation used the immunoSEQ multiplex PCR assay. The multiplex PCR relied on a mix of 60 forward primers for TCR Vbeta segments and 13 reverse primers for TCR Jbeta segments. The source is immuneACCESS, and TCRdb retained only in-frame sequences with V and J called. Part of the clones is not carried over; for the studies checked, unresolved V genes explain less than half of this, and the remainder is unexplained. This sample comprises 150,000 to 200,000 clones, over 70% of them detected only once. The top ten constitute around 1.5% of the sample. Sequenced input: PBMCs. These TCRs come from a man aged 18 to 35 in good health and CMV-seronegative.

This chain joins TRBV30 and TRBJ2-5; 10 nucleotides match TRBD2. The germline V gene encodes CDR1 GTSNPN and CDR2 SVGIG (reference sequence). The CDR3 spans 12 residues. V lost 3 bases to trimming and J lost 13 bases; unmatched junction nucleotides: 8. Here the CDR3 DNA reads TGTGCCTGGAGGCCCCAGAGCGGGAGGGCGTACTTC. Translating gives CAWRPQSGRAYF.

J is TRBJ2-2 and V is TRBV6-4, with D unclear. The CDR3 is made up of 16 amino acids. Germline CDR1 reads MRHNA; CDR2 reads SNTAGT. Trimming cost V 2 bases and J 0 bases, with 10 bases left between them. Here the CDR3 reads CASSDRNQANTGELFF. The DNA of the CDR3 is TGTGCCAGCAGTGACAGGAATCAGGCGAACACCGGGGAGCTGTTTTTT.

The rearrangement joins TRBV5-6 to TRBJ2-5; D gene unclear. Trimming stripped 2 bases from V and 0 bases from J, with 8 bases between. The V gene's germline CDR1 is SGHDT and CDR2 YYEEEE. This CDR3 region has 14 residues. CDR3 sequence: CASSFVQNQETQYF. Written as DNA, the CDR3 is TGTGCCAGCAGCTTCGTCCAGAACCAAGAGACCCAGTACTTC.

This chain uses TRBV27 with TRBJ2-7; 8 nucleotides agree with TRBD1. V lost 4 bases to trimming and J lost 2 bases; unmatched junction nucleotides: 4. The CDR3 runs 14 residues. Germline CDR1 MNHEY, CDR2 SMNVEV (reference sequence). For the CDR3, the DNA is TGTGCCAGCAGTTCCGCACAGGGGGCCTACGAGCAGTACTTC. Residues: CASSSAQGAYEQYF.

The V and J genes are TRBV18 and TRBJ2-5; tentative D call: TRBD2 (5 bases). The end of the DNA aligns better with TRBJ2-7, so the J call may be wrong. CDR1 is KGHSH and CDR2 is LQKENI in the germline V gene. This CDR3 spans 15 amino acids. The CDR3 DNA is TGTGCCAGCTCACCGCCCGGGAAGGAAACCCCCGAGCAGTACTTC. Protein sequence: CASSPPGKETPEQYF.

The rearrangement uses TRBV15 and TRBJ2-7; weak D call: TRBD2 (5 bases). This CDR3 comprises 14 residues. V lost 3 bases and J lost 0, with 9 bases in between. The germline CDR1 and CDR2 sequences are LNHNV and YYDKDF (reference sequence). CDR3 bases: TGTGCCACCAGCAGGTATGGGAGCTCCTACGAGCAGTACTTC. Translating it yields CATSRYGSSYEQYF.

V and J are TRBV9 and TRBJ2-7; 9 bases are shared with TRBD1. The CDR3 length is 15 residues. Trimming took 0 bases from V and 6 from J; bases not matched to a gene: 7. Germline values: CDR1 SGDLS, CDR2 YYNGEE. The CDR3 is CASSVVDRGSSEQYF. CDR3 sequence (DNA): TGTGCCAGCAGCGTAGTGGACAGGGGCTCATCCGAGCAGTACTTC.

The chain has TRBV28 and TRBJ2-6, with 10 bases lining up with TRBD2. Trimming at V came to 10 bases and at J to 1 base, leaving 7 bases not matched to a gene. The CDR3 covers 16 residues. Germline lookup yields CDR1 MDHEN and CDR2 SYDVKM. This CDR3 reads CATEREGASGANVLTF. CDR3 DNA sequence: TGTGCCACCGAGCGGGAGGGTGCTTCTGGGGCCAACGTCCTGACTTTC. Full variable domain (rest looked up from reference TRBV28 and TRBJ2-6): DVKVTQSSRYLVKRTGEKVFLECVQDMDHENMFWYRQDPGLGLRLIYFSYDVKMKEKGDIPEGYSVSREKKERFSLILESASTNQTSMYLCATEREGASGANVLTFGAGSRLTVL.

This sequence joins TRBV19 and TRBJ1-1, with 10 bases identical to TRBD1. This CDR3 region has 14 residues. J lost 5 bases, V lost 7 bases, and 7 bases had no gene match. Per germline, CDR1 LNHDA and CDR2 SQIVND (reference sequence). The CDR3: CASNLGQGRTEAFF. In nucleotides, the CDR3 is TGTGCCAGTAACTTGGGACAGGGGAGAACTGAAGCTTTCTTT.

The chain uses TRBV29-1 and TRBJ2-3; 12 positions match TRBD2. V dropped 3 bases and J dropped 6; count of bases not matched to a gene: 10. Germline-derived CDR1 and CDR2 are SQVTM and ANQGSEA. The CDR3 spans 16 residues. The CDR3 DNA reads as TGCAGCGTTGAGTTCATTGGACTAGCGGGAACTGATACGCAGTATTTT. Translating gives CSVEFIGLAGTDTQYF.

V gene TRBV5-4 combines with J gene TRBJ2-1; TRBD2 matches 9 bases. Germline V lookup: CDR1 SGHNT, CDR2 YYREEE (reference sequence). Trimming at V came to 5 bases and at J to 2 bases, leaving 5 bases not matched to a gene. This CDR3 region has 15 residues. CDR3 residues: CASRPGLATYNEQFF. DNA for the CDR3: TGTGCCAGCAGGCCCGGACTAGCGACCTACAATGAGCAGTTCTTC.

The chain is built from TRBV7-9 and TRBJ1-1; D not certain. The CDR3 covers 15 residues. Trimming pared 4 bases from V and 1 base from J, leaving 13 bases between. In germline, CDR1 is SEHNR, CDR2 FQNEAQ (reference sequence). The CDR3 region is CASSYDTTKNTEAFF. The DNA of the CDR3 is TGTGCCAGCAGCTATGACACGACCAAGAACACTGAAGCTTTCTTT.

This sequence joins TRBV2 and TRBJ1-5; D not resolved. Trimming left V 6 bases short and J 4 bases short, with 10 bases between. This CDR3 has 13 residues. Germline assignment: CDR1 SNHLY and CDR2 FYNNEI. DNA of the CDR3: TGTGCCAGCAGCCTTCAGGCAAATCAGCCCCAGCATTTT. Translating gives CASSLQANQPQHF.

The CDR3 region is CASSLHEQLREQYF. In DNA, the CDR3 is TGTGCCAGCAGCTTACACGAACAGCTACGGGAGCAGTACTTC. V gene TRBV7-8 combines with J gene TRBJ2-7; D not resolved. Between the trimmed V and J ends, which lost 2 bases and 7 bases, there was a span of 15 bases. The germline V gene has CDR1 SGHVS and CDR2 FQNEAQ. The CDR3 totals 14 residues.

In its sample, this clone was seen once. Here the CDR3 reads CASSMGTLREQFF. CDR3 bases: TGTGCCAGTAGTATGGGGACACTGAGGGAGCAGTTCTTC. The chain links TRBV19 to TRBJ2-1; D perhaps matches TRBD1 (6 bases). V lost 3 bases and J 10 bases, leaving 13 bases between the germline ends. CDR1 is LNHDA and CDR2 is SQIVND in the germline V gene (reference sequence). This CDR3 has 13 residues.

The chain joins TRBV6-1 to TRBJ2-7; 10 bases are a match to TRBD2. Looked up from germline, CDR1 is MNHNS and CDR2 is SASEGT. The length of the CDR3 is 15 residues. With V trimmed by 3 bases and J by 4 bases, 6 bases remained unmatched. CDR3: CASSDILAGKYEQYF. CDR3 in DNA: TGTGCCAGCAGTGACATACTAGCGGGGAAATACGAGCAGTACTTC.

The rearrangement uses TRBV4-3 and TRBJ2-7; 8 bases align to TRBD1. Germline V gene sequence: CDR1 LGHNA, CDR2 YSLEER. The length of the CDR3 is 18 residues. Losses at the gene ends were 0 bases for V and 0 bases for J; bases not matched to a gene: 10. CDR3 loop: CASSQDPPTGVGSYEQYF. As DNA, the CDR3 is TGCGCCAGCAGCCAAGATCCCCCGACAGGGGTGGGCTCCTACGAGCAGTACTTC.

The chain carries TRBV7-8 and TRBJ2-3; no reliable D call. The ends were cut back, 2 bases at V and 0 bases at J, with 9 bases in the middle. The V gene's germline CDR1 is SGHVS and CDR2 FQNEAQ. This CDR3 region has 15 residues. The CDR3 nucleotides are TGTGCCAGCAGCTTAACGGGTAGTAGCACAGATACGCAGTATTTT. Protein sequence: CASSLTGSSTDTQYF.

The rearrangement uses TRBV9 and TRBJ2-1; TRBD2 might be the D (6 bases). The CDR3 runs to 16 residues. Germline lookup yields CDR1 SGDLS and CDR2 YYNGEE. V was shortened by 0 bases and J by 7 bases, with 17 bases between the two germline ends. The chain's CDR3 is CASSVGSGEYWNEQFF. The CDR3 DNA sequence: TGTGCCAGCAGCGTAGGATCGGGGGAATATTGGAATGAGCAGTTCTTC.

This clone was counted a single time. V usage is TRBV18 and J usage is TRBJ2-1; 12 positions agree with TRBD2. The V segment lost 1 base and the J segment 2 bases; nucleotides outside the gene matches: 9. This CDR3 comprises 19 residues. Germline CDR1 reads KGHSH; CDR2 reads LQKENI. CDR3 in amino acids: CASSPLGMASGRAYNEQFF. The CDR3 nucleotides read TGTGCCAGCTCACCACTTGGTATGGCTAGCGGGAGGGCCTACAATGAGCAGTTCTTC.

This clone was seen a handful of times. This chain uses TRBV9 with TRBJ2-1; D uncertain. Germline CDR1 SGDLS, CDR2 YYNGEE. V was clipped by 3 bases and J by 8 bases, with 6 bases between them. The CDR3 is 11 residues long. The CDR3 loop reads CASSARDEQFF. CDR3 sequence (DNA): TGTGCCAGCAGCGCCCGGGATGAGCAGTTCTTC.

The V gene is TRBV5-6, the J gene TRBJ1-2; 11 nucleotides line up with TRBD1. The junction had 3 bases not matched to a gene; V was cut back by 2 bases and J by 0 bases. The CDR3 runs to 16 residues. Germline lookup yields CDR1 SGHDT and CDR2 YYEEEE. The CDR3 protein is CASSFWDRGTNYGYTF. The CDR3, as DNA: TGTGCCAGCAGCTTCTGGGACAGGGGGACTAACTATGGCTACACCTTC.

The chain carries TRBV7-6 and TRBJ1-1; D is unclear. The CDR3 has 15 residues. V was pared by 4 bases and J by 0 bases, with 12 bases between. The V gene's germline CDR1 is SGHVS and CDR2 FNYEAQ. DNA of the CDR3: TGTGCCAGCAGCTCAACGCGGGCCCTGAACACTGAAGCTTTCTTT. This translates into CASSSTRALNTEAFF.

There are a few counts of this clone. The V and J genes are TRBV7-9 and TRBJ2-2; 7 bases map to TRBD2. V lost 5 bases, J lost 4 bases, and 7 bases stayed unmatched. Germline V gene sequence: CDR1 SEHNR, CDR2 FQNEAQ (reference sequence). The length of the CDR3 is 15 residues. The chain's CDR3 is CASSPLGTTTGELFF. The CDR3 DNA reads as TGTGCCAGCAGCCCACTAGGGACTACCACCGGGGAGCTGTTTTTT.

In this sample, this clone turned up once. The chain joins TRBV7-9 to TRBJ2-5; 8 nucleotides match TRBD1. This CDR3 has 14 amino acids. J lost 4 bases, V lost 5 bases, and 6 bases had no gene match. Germline V gene sequence: CDR1 SEHNR, CDR2 FQNEAQ (reference sequence). CDR3 nucleotides: TGTGCCAGCAGCCACCAGGGGGCGCGAGAGACCCAGTACTTC. Translation gives CASSHQGARETQYF. The full variable domain, in which reference TRBV7-9 and TRBJ2-5 provide the parts outside the CDR3, is DTGVSQNPRHKITKRGQNVTFRCDPISEHNRLYWYRQTLGQGPEFLTYFQNEAQLEKSRLLSDRFSAERPKGSFSTLEIQRTEQGDSAMYLCASSHQGARETQYFGPGTRLLVL.

J is TRBJ2-1 and V is TRBV29-1; the match to TRBD1 covers 8 bases. CDR1 SQVTM and CDR2 ANQGSEA come from the germline V gene. The V gene end was trimmed by 6 bases and the J gene end by 6 bases; junction bases not matched to a gene: 10. CDR3 length: 14 residues. The CDR3 bases are TGCAGCGTCTCCAGACAGGGGAGTCCCAATGAGCAGTTCTTC. Encoded protein: CSVSRQGSPNEQFF.

This clone was recorded only once. The chain couples TRBV15 to TRBJ2-1, with 8 bases matching TRBD2. This CDR3 is built from 15 residues. V trimming: 4 bases; J trimming: 6 bases; junction bases outside the gene matches: 8. Germline V gene lookup returns CDR1 LNHNV and CDR2 YYDKDF (reference sequence). The CDR3: CATSKSLADINEQFF. In DNA, the CDR3 is TGTGCCACCAGCAAGTCACTAGCGGACATCAATGAGCAGTTCTTC.

V usage is TRBV5-1 and J usage is TRBJ2-1; 10 bases are shared with TRBD2. The CDR3 is 15 residues long. Germline V lookup: CDR1 SGHRS, CDR2 YFSETQ. Trimming at V came to 5 bases and at J to 10 bases, leaving 12 bases not matched to a gene. The CDR3, as DNA: TGCGCCAGCAGTTTCAGCGGGGGGGCTTCTGGGGAGCAGTTCTTC. This sequence encodes CASSFSGGASGEQFF.

The V call is TRBV6-4, the J call TRBJ1-2; 12 nucleotides align to TRBD1. CDR1 and CDR2 from the germline V gene are MRHNA and SNTAGT. The CDR3 is 16 amino acids. Trimming took 6 bases from V and 5 from J; bases not matched to a gene: 10. The CDR3 DNA sequence: TGTGCCAGCAGGGAATCGGGACAGGGGGCTTATTATGGCTACACCTTC. Translating it yields CASRESGQGAYYGYTF.

The CDR3 nucleotides read TGCAGCGTTGATTTGGTCGGGGGGGCAAGGAATGGCTACACCTTC. Translated, it gives CSVDLVGGARNGYTF. The V gene is TRBV29-1, the J gene TRBJ1-2; D possibly corresponds to TRBD1 (6 bases). The CDR3 extends over 15 amino acids. In germline, CDR1 is SQVTM, CDR2 ANQGSEA. V dropped 3 bases and J dropped 6 bases, with 20 bases sitting between them.

The table lists this clone with a few counts. The chain is built from TRBV7-3 and TRBJ2-7, with 10 bases matching TRBD2. V was clipped by 5 bases and J by 9 bases; unmatched bases: 13. Germline CDR1 SGHTA, CDR2 FQGTGA. This CDR3 region has 15 residues. CDR3 nucleotides: TGTGCCAGCAGCCCGGGGACTAGCGCACAGAGGGGGCAGTACTTC. Translating it yields CASSPGTSAQRGQYF.